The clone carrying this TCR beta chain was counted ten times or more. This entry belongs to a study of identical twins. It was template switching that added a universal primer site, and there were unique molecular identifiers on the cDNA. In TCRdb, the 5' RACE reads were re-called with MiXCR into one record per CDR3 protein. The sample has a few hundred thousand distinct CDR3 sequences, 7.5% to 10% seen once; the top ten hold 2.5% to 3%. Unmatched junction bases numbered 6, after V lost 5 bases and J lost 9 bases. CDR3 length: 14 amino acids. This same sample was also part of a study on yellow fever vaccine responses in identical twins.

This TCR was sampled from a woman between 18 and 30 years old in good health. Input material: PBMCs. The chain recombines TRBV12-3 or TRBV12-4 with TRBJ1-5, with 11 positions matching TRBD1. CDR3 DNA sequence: TGTGCCAGCAGTCGGGGACAGGGGGTAGGGCCCCAGCATTTT. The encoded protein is CASSRGQGVGPQHF.